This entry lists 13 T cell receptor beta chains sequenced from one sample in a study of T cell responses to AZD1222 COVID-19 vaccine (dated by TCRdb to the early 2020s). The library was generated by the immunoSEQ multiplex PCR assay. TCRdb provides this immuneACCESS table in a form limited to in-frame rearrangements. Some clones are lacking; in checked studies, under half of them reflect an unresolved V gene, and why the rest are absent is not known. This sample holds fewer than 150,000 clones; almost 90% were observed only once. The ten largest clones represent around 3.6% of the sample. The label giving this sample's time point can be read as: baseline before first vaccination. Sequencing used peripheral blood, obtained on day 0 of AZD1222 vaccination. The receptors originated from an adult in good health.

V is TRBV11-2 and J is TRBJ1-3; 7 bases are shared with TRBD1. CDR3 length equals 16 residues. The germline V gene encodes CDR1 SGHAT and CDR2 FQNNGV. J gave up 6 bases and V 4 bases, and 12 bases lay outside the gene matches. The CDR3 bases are TGTGCCAGCAGCTCAGGACAGGCGCACTGGGAAAACACCATATATTTT. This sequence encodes CASSSGQAHWENTIYF.

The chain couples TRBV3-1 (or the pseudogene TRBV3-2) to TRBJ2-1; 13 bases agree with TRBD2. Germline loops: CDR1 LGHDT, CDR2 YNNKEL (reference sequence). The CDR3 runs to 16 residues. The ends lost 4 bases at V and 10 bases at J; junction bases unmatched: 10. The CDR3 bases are TGTGCCAGCAGCCTCGGACTAGCGGGAGTCTCAGGGGAGCAGTTCTTC. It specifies CASSLGLAGVSGEQFF.

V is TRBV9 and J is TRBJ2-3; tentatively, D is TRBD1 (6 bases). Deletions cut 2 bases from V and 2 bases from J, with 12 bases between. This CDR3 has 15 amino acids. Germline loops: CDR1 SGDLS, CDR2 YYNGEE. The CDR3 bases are TGTGCCAGCAGCGTTTTGGACAGAAACACAGATACGCAGTATTTT. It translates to CASSVLDRNTDTQYF.

The CDR3 loop is CASKGLPPYNEQFF. The CDR3 DNA reads TGTGCCAGTAAGGGCCTTCCCCCTTACAATGAGCAGTTCTTC. The V call is TRBV19, the J call TRBJ2-1, with no clear D. Trimming took off 7 bases at V and 4 bases at J, with 14 bases between the two ends. The CDR3 is 14 residues long. Germline CDR1 LNHDA, CDR2 SQIVND (reference sequence).

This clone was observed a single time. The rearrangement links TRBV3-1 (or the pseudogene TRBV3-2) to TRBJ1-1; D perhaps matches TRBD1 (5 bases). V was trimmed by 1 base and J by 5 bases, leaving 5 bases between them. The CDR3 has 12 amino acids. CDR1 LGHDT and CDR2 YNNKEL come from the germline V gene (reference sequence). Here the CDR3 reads CASSQGGTEAFF. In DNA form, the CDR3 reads TGTGCCAGCAGCCAAGGGGGGACTGAAGCTTTCTTT.

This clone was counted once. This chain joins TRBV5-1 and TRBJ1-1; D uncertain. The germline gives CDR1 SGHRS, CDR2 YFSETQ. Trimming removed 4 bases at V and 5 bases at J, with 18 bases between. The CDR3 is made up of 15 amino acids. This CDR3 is CASSRRGPLETEAFF. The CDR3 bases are TGCGCCAGCAGCAGGAGAGGACCCCTCGAGACTGAAGCTTTCTTT.

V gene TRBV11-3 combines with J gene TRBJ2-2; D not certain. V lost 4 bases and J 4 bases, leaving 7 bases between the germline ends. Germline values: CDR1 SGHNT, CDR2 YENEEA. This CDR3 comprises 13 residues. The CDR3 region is CASSSLITGELFF. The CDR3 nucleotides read TGTGCCAGCAGCTCCTTAATCACCGGGGAGCTGTTTTTT.

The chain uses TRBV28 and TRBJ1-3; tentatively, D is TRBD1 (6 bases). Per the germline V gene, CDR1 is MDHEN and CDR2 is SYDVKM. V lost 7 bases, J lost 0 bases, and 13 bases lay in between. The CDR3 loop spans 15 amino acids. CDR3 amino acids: CASIPGHSSGNTIYF. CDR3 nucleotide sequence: TGTGCCAGCATTCCGGGACACAGCTCTGGAAACACCATATATTTT.

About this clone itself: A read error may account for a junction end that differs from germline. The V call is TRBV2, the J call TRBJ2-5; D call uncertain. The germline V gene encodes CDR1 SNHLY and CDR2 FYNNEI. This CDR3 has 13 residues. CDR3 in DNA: TGTGCCAGCAGTGAAAATGTGGCACCTTCCTCTAACTTC. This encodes CASSENVAPSSNF. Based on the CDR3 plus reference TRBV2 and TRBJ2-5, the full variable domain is EPEVTQTPSHQVTQMGQEVILRCVPISNHLYFYWYRQILGQKVEFLVSFYNNEISEKSEIFDDQFSVERPDGSNFTLKIRSTKLEDSAMYFCASSENVAPSSNFGPGTRLLVL.

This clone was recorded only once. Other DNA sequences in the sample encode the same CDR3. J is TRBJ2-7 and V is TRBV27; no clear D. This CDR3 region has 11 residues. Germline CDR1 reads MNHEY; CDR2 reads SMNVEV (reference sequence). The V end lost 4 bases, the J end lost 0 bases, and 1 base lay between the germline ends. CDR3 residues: CASSSSYEQYF. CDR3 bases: TGTGCCAGCAGTTCCTCCTACGAGCAGTACTTC.

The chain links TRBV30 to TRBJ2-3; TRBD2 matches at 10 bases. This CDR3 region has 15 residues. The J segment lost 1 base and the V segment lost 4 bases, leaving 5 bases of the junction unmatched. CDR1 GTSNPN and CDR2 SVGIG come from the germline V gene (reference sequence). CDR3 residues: CAWKREGLGTDTQYF. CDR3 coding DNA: TGTGCCTGGAAGCGGGAGGGCCTTGGCACAGATACGCAGTATTTT.

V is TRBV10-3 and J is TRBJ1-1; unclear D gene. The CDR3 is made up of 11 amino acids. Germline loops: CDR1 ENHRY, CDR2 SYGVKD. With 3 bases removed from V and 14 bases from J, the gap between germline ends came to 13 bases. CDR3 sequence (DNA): TGTGCCATCAGTGACTCTCTCGGATACTTCTTT. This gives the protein CAISDSLGYFF.

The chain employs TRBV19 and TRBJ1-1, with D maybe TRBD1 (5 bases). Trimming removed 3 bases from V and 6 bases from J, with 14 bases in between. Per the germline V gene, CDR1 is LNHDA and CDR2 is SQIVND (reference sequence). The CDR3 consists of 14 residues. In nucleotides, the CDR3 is TGTGCCAGTAGTATCCCCAACAGGCGTGCTGAAGCTTTCTTT. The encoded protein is CASSIPNRRAEAFF.